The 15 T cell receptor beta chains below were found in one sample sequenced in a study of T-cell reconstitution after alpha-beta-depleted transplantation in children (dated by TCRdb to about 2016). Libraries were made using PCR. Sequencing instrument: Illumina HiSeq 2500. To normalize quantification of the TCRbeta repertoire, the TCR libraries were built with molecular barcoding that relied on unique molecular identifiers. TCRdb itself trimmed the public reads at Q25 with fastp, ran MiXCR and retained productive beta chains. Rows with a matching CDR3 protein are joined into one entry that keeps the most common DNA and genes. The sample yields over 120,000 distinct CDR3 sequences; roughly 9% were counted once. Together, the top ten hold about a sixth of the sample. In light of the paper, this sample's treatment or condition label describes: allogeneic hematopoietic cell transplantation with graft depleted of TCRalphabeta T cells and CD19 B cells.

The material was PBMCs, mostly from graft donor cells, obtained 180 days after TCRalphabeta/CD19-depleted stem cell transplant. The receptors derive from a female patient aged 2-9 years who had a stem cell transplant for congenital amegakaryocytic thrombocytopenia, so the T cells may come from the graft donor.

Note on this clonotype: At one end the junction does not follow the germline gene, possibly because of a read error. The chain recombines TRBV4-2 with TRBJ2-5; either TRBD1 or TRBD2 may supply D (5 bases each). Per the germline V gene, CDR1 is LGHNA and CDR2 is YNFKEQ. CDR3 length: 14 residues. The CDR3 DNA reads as TGTGCCATCAGCCCAGGGACCGTAAAGGAGACCCAGTACTTC. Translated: CAISPGTVKETQYF.

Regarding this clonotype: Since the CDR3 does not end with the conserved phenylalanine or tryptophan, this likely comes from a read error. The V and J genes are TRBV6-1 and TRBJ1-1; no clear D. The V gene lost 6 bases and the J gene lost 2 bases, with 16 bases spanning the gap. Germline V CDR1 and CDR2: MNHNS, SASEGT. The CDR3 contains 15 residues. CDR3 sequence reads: CASSPQRSHNTEAFV. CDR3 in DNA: TGTGCCAGCAGCCCGCAGAGAAGCCATAACACTGAAGCTTTCGTT.

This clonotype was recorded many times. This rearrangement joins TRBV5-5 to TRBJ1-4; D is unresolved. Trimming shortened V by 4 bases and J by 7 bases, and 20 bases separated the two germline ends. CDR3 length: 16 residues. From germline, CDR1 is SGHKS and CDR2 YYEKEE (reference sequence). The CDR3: CASSQDPEVDVEKLFF. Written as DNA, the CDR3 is TGTGCCAGCAGCCAGGACCCCGAGGTGGATGTTGAAAAACTGTTTTTT.

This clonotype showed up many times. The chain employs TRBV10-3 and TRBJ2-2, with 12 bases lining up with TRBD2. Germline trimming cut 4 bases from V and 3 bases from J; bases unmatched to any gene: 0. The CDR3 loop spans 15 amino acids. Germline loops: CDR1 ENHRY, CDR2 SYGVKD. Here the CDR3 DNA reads TGTGCCATCAGTGGACTAGCGGGAGACACCGGGGAGCTGTTTTTT. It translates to CAISGLAGDTGELFF.

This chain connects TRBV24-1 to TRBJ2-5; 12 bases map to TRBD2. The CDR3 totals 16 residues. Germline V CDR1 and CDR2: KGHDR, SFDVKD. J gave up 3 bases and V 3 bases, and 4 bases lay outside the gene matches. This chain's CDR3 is CATSDIGLAGKETQYF. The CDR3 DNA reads TGTGCCACCAGTGATATCGGACTAGCGGGAAAAGAGACCCAGTACTTC.

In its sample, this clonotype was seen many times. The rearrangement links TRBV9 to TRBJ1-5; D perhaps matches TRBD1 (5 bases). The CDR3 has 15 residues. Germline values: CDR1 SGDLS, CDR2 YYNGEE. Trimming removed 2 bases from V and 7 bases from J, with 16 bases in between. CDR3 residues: CASSVGGEFKQPQHF. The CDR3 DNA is TGTGCCAGCAGCGTCGGAGGGGAGTTCAAACAGCCCCAGCATTTT.

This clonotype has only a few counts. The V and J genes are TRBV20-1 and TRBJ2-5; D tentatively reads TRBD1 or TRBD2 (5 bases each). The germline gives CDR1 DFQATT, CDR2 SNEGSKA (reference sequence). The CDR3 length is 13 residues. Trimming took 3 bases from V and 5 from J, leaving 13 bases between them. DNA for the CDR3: TGCAGTGCTAGTCAGGGTACGGGGGAGACCCAGTACTTC. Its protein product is CSASQGTGETQYF.

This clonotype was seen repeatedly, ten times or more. CDR3 sequence: CAISEGQGEKLFF. The CDR3, as DNA: TGTGCCATCAGTGAAGGGCAGGGTGAAAAACTGTTTTTT. This rearrangement joins TRBV10-3 to TRBJ1-4; D is possibly TRBD1 (5 bases). With 3 bases removed from V and 7 bases from J, the gap between germline ends came to 9 bases. CDR1 is ENHRY, CDR2 SYGVKD, per germline. There are 13 residues in the CDR3.

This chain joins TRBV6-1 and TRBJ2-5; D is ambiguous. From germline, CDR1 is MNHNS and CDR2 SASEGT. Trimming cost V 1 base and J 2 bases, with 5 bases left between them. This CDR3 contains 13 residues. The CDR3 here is CASSEGFQETQYF. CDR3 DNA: TGTGCCAGCAGTGAAGGATTTCAAGAGACCCAGTACTTC.

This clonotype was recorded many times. CDR3 DNA: TGTGCCAGCAGACGCTCGAACACCGGGGAGCTGTTTTTT. It codes for CASRRSNTGELFF. The chain carries TRBV6-1 and TRBJ2-2; D unclear. V was cut by 6 bases and J by 0 bases, with 5 bases left in between. This CDR3 region has 13 residues. Germline V gene lookup returns CDR1 MNHNS and CDR2 SASEGT.

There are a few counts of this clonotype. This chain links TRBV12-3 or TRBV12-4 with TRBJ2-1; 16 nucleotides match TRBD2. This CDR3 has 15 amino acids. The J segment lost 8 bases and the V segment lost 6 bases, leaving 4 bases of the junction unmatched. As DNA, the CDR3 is TGTGCCAGCAGACCGGGACTAGCGGGGGGGTATGAGCAGTTCTTC. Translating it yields CASRPGLAGGYEQFF.

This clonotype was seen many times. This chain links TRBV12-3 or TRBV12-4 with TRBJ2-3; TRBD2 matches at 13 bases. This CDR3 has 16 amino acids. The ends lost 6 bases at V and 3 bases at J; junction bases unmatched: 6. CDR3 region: CASRDAGLAGTDTQYF. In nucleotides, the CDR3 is TGTGCCAGCAGGGATGCGGGACTAGCGGGAACAGATACGCAGTATTTT.

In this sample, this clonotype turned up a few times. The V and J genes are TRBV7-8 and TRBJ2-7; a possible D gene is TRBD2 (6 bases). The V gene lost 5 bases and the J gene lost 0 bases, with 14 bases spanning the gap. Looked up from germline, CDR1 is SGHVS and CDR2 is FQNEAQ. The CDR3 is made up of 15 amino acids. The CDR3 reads CASSPGGWSSYEQYF. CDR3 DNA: TGTGCCAGCAGCCCCGGGGGATGGAGCTCCTACGAGCAGTACTTC.

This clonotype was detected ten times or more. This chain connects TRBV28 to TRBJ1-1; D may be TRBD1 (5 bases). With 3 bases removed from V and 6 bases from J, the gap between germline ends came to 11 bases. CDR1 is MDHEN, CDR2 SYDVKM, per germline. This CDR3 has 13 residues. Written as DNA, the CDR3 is TGTGCCAGCAGTTTTCAGGGTCTGGCTGAAGCTTTCTTT. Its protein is CASSFQGLAEAFF.

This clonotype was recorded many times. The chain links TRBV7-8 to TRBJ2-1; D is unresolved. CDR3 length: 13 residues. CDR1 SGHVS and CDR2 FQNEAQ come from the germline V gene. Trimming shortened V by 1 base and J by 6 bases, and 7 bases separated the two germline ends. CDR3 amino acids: CASSLVRLNEQFF. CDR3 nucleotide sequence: TGTGCCAGCAGCTTAGTCAGGCTCAATGAGCAGTTCTTC.